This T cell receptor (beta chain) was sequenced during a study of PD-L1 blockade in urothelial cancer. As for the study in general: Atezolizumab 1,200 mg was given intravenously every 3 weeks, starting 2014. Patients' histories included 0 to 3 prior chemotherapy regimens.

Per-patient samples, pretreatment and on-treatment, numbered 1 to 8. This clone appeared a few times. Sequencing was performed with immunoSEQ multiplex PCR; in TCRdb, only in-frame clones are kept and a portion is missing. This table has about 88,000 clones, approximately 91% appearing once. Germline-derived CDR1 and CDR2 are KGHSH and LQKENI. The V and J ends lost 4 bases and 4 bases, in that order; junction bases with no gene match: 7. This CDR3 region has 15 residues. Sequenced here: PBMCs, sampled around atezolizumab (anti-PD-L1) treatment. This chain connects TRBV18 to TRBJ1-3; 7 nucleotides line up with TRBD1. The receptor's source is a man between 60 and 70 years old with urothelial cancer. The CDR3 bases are TGTGCCAGCTCACTCGGGGGACAGAGAGGAAACACCATATATTTT. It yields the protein CASSLGGQRGNTIYF.